Listed below are T cell receptor beta chains from one sample, sequenced in a study of glioma-infiltrating T cells after dendritic cell vaccination. Clones were read by immunoSEQ multiplex PCR, and TCRdb kept only the in-frame ones, dropping some. This sample yields 45,000 to 55,000 clones, of which about 85% are seen a single time; approximately 10% belongs to the top ten. The sample in question was blood, obtained before dendritic cell vaccination. The receptors come from a human donor with glioblastoma. The CDR3 runs from the conserved cysteine through the conserved F or W. Rows give clone size only sometimes, using once, few, many, or a class for an expanded clone.

V: TRBV6-5; J: TRBJ2-7; size: -; CDR3: CASSYTPGQGYEQYF
V: TRBV7-8; J: TRBJ1-4; size: few; CDR3: CASSGGDATLEKLFF
V: TRBV5-6; J: TRBJ2-1; size: few; CDR3: CASSPLGVAWRDSYNEQFF
V: TRBV19; J: TRBJ2-3; size: -; CDR3: CASSINSGGATDTQYF
V: TRBV2; J: TRBJ1-2; size: -; CDR3: CASRGTVFYGYTF
V: TRBV7-6; J: TRBJ2-7; size: -; CDR3: CASSLAPGYEQYF
V: TRBV10-2; J: TRBJ1-3; size: -; CDR3: CASSEWRGVTGNTIYF
V: TRBV7-2; J: TRBJ2-3; size: -; CDR3: CASSAGLAGPDTQYF
V: TRBV5-6; J: TRBJ1-4; size: -; CDR3: CASRGKRGGMEKLFF
V: TRBV4-3; J: TRBJ2-3; size: -; CDR3: CASSQDWHSTDTQYF
V: TRBV27; J: TRBJ2-1; size: -; CDR3: CASSRDRGSYNEQFF
V: TRBV2; J: TRBJ2-2; size: -; CDR3: CASRGASSGELFF
V: TRBV7-3; J: TRBJ1-2; size: -; CDR3: CASSLDRVNGYTF
V: TRBV7-2; J: TRBJ1-1; size: -; CDR3: CASSLWSSTEAFF
V: TRBV10-1; J: TRBJ2-3; size: medium-sized; CDR3: CASSESTAGTDTQYF
V: TRBV6-6; J: TRBJ2-7; size: -; CDR3: CASSSPTLSSYEQYF
V: TRBV11-2; J: TRBJ2-1; size: -; CDR3: CASSLRTVAGHYNEQFF
V: TRBV7-9; J: TRBJ1-3; size: -; CDR3: CASSLLRLSGNTIYF
V: TRBV29-1; J: TRBJ2-5; size: -; CDR3: CSGNLAGVGETQYF
V: TRBV6-5; J: TRBJ2-5; size: -; CDR3: CASSPTGGRETQYF
V: TRBV5-1; J: TRBJ2-1; size: -; CDR3: CASVPSGGRAYGQFF
V: TRBV7-2; J: TRBJ1-4; size: -; CDR3: CASSLDRDEKLFF
V: TRBV10-3; J: TRBJ1-1; size: few; CDR3: CATDRRGEVTEAFF
V: TRBV14; J: TRBJ1-1; size: -; CDR3: CASSQGTGTEAFF
V: TRBV11-2; J: TRBJ1-1; size: -; CDR3: CASSALDRNTEAFF
V: TRBV4-1; J: TRBJ2-3; size: -; CDR3: CASRASGSGTGDQDTQYF
V: TRBV9; J: TRBJ2-2; size: -; CDR3: CASSPVGESGELFF
V: TRBV30; J: TRBJ2-7; size: -; CDR3: CAWSPVGREAYEQYF
V: TRBV5-1; J: TRBJ2-3; size: -; CDR3: CASSVKLAGGRTDTQYF
V: TRBV9; J: TRBJ1-1; size: -; CDR3: CASSVTGENEAFF
V: TRBV4-3; J: TRBJ2-1; size: -; CDR3: CASSQEVTGQQFF
V: TRBV25-1; J: TRBJ1-2; size: -; CDR3: CASSEFGRQGVYGYTF
V: TRBV5-1; J: TRBJ1-2; size: -; CDR3: CASSLGQQGLEGYTF
V: TRBV6-5; J: TRBJ1-1; size: -; CDR3: CASSYVGRGTEAFF
V: TRBV12-5; J: TRBJ1-5; size: -; CDR3: CASGLALPGQGARSNQPQHF
V: TRBV27; J: TRBJ2-7; size: -; CDR3: CASSFGRWAQGEQYF